The T cell receptor (beta chain) described here comes from a study of T cells after yellow fever vaccination. This clonotype has a count of ten or more. General observations from the study: Some clonotypes were seen in both the CD4 and the CD8 compartments. These made up a small share and likely arose from convergent recombination. When the response was secondary, it was weaker but reached its peak faster, day 5 versus 15. Booster samples showed a return of most primary-vaccination clones (approximately 96% CD4, 88% CD8).

By 5'RACE template switching, TCR cDNA was produced, with a universal primer site and UMIs added in the process. MiXCR, run by TCRdb on the 5' RACE reads, gives a single entry per CDR3 protein. This sample has 30,000 to 40,000 distinct CDR3 sequences; 6.6% occur once, and the top ten carry under 25%. The length of the CDR3 is 14 residues. Germline assignment: CDR1 DFQATT and CDR2 SNEGSKA (reference sequence). Trimming pared 5 bases from V and 8 bases from J, leaving 16 bases between. The gene calls are TRBV20-1 and TRBJ1-6; D is ambiguous. The specimen was PBMCs, either bulk or a sorted T-cell subset (CD4+, CD8+, memory, or dextramer-sorted; not recorded which), collected on the day of the first yellow fever vaccination. This TCR was sampled from a man aged 18 to 35 who received the YFV17D yellow fever vaccine. The CDR3 loop is CSASTQIRDSPLHF. The CDR3 DNA follows: TGCAGTGCTTCCACCCAGATTAGGGATTCACCCCTCCACTTT.